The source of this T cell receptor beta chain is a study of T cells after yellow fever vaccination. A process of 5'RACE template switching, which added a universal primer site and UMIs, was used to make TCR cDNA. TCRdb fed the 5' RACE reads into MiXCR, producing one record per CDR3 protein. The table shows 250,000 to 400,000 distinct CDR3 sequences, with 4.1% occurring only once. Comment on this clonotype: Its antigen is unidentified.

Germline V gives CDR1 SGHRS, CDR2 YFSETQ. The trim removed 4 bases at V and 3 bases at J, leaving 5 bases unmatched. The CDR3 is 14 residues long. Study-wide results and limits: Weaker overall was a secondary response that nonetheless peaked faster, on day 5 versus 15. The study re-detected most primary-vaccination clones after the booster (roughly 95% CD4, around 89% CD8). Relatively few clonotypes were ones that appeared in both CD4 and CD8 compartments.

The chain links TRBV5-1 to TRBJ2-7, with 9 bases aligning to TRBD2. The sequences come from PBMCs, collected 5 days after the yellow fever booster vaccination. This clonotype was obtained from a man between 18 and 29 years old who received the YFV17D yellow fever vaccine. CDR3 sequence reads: CASSNLAGSYEQYF. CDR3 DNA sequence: TGCGCCAGCAGCAACCTAGCGGGGAGCTACGAGCAGTACTTC.